This entry is about one T cell receptor beta chain. Its target is not known. This sample was included in a study of cytomegalovirus exposure and HLA in healthy donors. Study context: The approximately 120 million unique TCR beta sequences, from around 200 million T cells, were found by an earlier analysis. Study-wide findings and caveats: The analysis excluded some indistinguishable V segments, including TRBV6-2 and TRBV6-3. TCR beta V segments were, for the most part, productive about 87% or about 30% of the time in an earlier analysis.

This CDR3 is built from 15 residues. CDR1 and CDR2 (germline): MGHRA, YSYEKL. Trimming stripped 4 bases from V and 3 bases from J, with 15 bases between. The PCR made use of 60 Vbeta and 13 Jbeta primers. Profiled with immunoSEQ multiplex PCR; TCRdb holds only in-frame clones, not every one. The table lists roughly 150,000 clones. The gene calls are TRBV4-1 and TRBJ1-1; D is perhaps TRBD1 (5 bases). The source of this sequence is a woman between 50 and 59 years old in good health and CMV-seronegative. The sample was PBMCs. CDR3: CASSLSPGGDTEAFF. CDR3 nucleotide sequence: TGCGCCAGCAGCCTATCCCCGGGAGGGGACACTGAAGCTTTCTTT.